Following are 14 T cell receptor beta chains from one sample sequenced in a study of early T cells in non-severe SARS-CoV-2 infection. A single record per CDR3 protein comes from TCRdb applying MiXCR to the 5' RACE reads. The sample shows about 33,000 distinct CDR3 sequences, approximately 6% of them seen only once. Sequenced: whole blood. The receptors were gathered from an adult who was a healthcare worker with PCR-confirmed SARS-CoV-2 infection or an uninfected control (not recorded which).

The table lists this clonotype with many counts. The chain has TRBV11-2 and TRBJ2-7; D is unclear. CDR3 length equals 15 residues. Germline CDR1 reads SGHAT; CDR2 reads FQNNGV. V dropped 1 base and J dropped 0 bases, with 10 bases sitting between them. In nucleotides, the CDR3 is TGTGCCAGCAGCTTAGGGCCCGGACCCTCCTACGAGCAGTACTTC. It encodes CASSLGPGPSYEQYF.

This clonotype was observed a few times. CDR3 protein: CASGPGGGMNNEQFF. The CDR3 region has the DNA TGTGCCAGCGGCCCCGGCGGGGGTATGAACAATGAGCAGTTCTTC. V usage is TRBV6-2 or TRBV6-3 and J usage is TRBJ2-1; 7 bases line up with TRBD2. The CDR3 consists of 15 residues. V lost 8 bases to trimming and J lost 5 bases; unmatched junction nucleotides: 12. Germline lookup yields CDR1 MNHEY and CDR2 SVGEGT.

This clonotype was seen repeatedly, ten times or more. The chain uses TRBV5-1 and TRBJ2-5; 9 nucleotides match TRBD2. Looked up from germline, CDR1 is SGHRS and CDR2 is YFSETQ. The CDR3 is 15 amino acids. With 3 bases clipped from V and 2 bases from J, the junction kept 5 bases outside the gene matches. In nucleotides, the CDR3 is TGCGCCAGCAGCTACGGTAGCGGGGGACAAGAGACCCAGTACTTC. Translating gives CASSYGSGGQETQYF.

CDR3 sequence reads: CAISGGSNAPDFNEQFF. The DNA of the CDR3 is TGTGCCATCAGTGGGGGCTCGAACGCCCCCGACTTCAATGAGCAGTTCTTC. This rearrangement joins TRBV10-3 to TRBJ2-1; possibly TRBD1 for D (5 bases). V was trimmed by 4 bases and J by 6 bases, leaving 22 bases between them. Per the germline V gene, CDR1 is ENHRY and CDR2 is SYGVKD. This CDR3 is 17 amino acids long.

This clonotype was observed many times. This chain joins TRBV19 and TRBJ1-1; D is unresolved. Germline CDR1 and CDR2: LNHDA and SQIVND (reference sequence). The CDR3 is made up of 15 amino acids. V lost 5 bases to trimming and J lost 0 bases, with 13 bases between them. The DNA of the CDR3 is TGTGCCAGTAGTCTTCAGATGTTCATGAACACTGAAGCTTTCTTT. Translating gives CASSLQMFMNTEAFF.

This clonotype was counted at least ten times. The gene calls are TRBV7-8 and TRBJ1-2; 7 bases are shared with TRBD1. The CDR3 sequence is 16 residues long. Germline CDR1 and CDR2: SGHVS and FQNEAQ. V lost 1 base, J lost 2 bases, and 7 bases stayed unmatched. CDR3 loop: CASSLGGQGGNYGYTF. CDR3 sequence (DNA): TGTGCCAGCAGCTTAGGGGGCCAAGGGGGCAACTATGGCTACACCTTC.

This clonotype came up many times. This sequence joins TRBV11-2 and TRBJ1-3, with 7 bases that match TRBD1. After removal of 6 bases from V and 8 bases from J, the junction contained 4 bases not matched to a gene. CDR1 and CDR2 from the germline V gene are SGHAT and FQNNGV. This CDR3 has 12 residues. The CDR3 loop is CASRRQGYTIYF. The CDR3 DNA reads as TGTGCCAGCAGGCGACAGGGTTACACCATATATTTT.

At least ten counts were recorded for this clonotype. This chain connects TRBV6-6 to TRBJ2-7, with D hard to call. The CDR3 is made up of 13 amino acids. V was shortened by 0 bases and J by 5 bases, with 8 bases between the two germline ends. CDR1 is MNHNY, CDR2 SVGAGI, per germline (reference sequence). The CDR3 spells CASSYSIRDEQYF. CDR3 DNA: TGTGCCAGCAGTTACTCGATAAGGGACGAGCAGTACTTC.

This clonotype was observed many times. Here the CDR3 reads CSAREPLAGKDNEQFF. The CDR3, as DNA: TGCAGTGCTAGAGAGCCGCTAGCGGGGAAAGACAATGAGCAGTTCTTC. The chain has TRBV20-1 and TRBJ2-1; TRBD2 aligns across 9 bases. V shed 0 bases and J 5 bases; nucleotides not matched to a gene: 8. Germline assignment: CDR1 DFQATT and CDR2 SNEGSKA (reference sequence). CDR3 length: 16 residues.

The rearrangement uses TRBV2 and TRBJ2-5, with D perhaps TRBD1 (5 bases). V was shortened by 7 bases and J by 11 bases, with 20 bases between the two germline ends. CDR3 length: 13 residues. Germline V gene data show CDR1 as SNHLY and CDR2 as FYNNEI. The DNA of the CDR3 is TGTGCCAGCACTCCTGCAATGAGTGGGGCTCAGTACTTC. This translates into CASTPAMSGAQYF. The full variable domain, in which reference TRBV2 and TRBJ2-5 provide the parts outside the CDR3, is EPEVTQTPSHQVTQMGQEVILRCVPISNHLYFYWYRQILGQKVEFLVSFYNNEISEKSEIFDDQFSVERPDGSNFTLKIRSTKLEDSAMYFCASTPAMSGAQYFGPGTRLLVL.

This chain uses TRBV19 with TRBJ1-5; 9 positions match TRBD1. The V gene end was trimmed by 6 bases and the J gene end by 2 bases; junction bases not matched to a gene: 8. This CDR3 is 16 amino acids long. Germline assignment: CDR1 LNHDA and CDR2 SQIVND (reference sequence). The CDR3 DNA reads TGTGCCAGTAGGGAGACTCGGGACAGGGGCAATCAGCCCCAGCATTTT. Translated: CASRETRDRGNQPQHF.

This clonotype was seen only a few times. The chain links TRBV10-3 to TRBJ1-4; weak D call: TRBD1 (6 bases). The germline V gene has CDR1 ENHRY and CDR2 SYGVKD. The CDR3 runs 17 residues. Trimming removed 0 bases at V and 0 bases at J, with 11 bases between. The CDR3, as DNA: TGTGCCATCAGTGAGTCGTCACAGGGCTCAACTAATGAAAAACTGTTTTTT. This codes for CAISESSQGSTNEKLFF.

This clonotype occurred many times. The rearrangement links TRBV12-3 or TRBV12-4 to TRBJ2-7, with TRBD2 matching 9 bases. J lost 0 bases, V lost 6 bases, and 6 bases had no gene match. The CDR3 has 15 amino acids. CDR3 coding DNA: TGTGCCAGCAGCCCAAGCGGGGGGTTCTCCTACGAGCAGTACTTC. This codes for CASSPSGGFSYEQYF.

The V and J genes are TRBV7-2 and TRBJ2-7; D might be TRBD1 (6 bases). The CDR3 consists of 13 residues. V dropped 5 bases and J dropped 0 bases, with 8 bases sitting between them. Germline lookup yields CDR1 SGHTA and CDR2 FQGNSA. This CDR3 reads CASSRDNSYEQYF. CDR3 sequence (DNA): TGTGCCAGCAGCCGGGACAACTCCTACGAGCAGTACTTC.